The 19 T cell receptor beta chains below come from one sample, sequenced in a study of cytomegalovirus exposure and HLA in healthy donors. This PCR relied on a set of 60 Vbeta primers and 13 Jbeta primers. The table came from immunoSEQ multiplex PCR; TCRdb's copy has only in-frame clones and leaves some out. The sample includes fewer than 200,000 clones, around 83% seen only once; the top ten take over 1.5%. The sequencing input was PBMCs. The receptor source for this set is a man aged 40-50 years in good health and CMV-seropositive.

This chain joins TRBV19 and TRBJ1-3; D is undetermined. CDR3 length: 16 amino acids. V dropped 6 bases and J dropped 0 bases, with 15 bases sitting between them. CDR1 is LNHDA and CDR2 is SQIVND in the germline V gene (reference sequence). In DNA, the CDR3 is TGTGCCAGTAGGTTTCGCGGTGCCCCCTCTGGAAACACCATATATTTT. Protein: CASRFRGAPSGNTIYF. Filled out from reference TRBV19 and TRBJ1-3, the complete variable domain reads DGGITQSPKYLFRKEGQNVTLSCEQNLNHDAMYWYRQDPGQGLRLIYYSQIVNDFQKGDIAEGYSVSREKKESFPLTVTSAQKNPTAFYLCASRFRGAPSGNTIYFGEGSWLTVV.

CDR3 in DNA: TGTGCCAGCAGCAAGACACCTTCGAACACCGGGGAGCTGTTTTTT. Its translation is CASSKTPSNTGELFF. J is TRBJ2-2 and V is TRBV11-1; D not resolved. CDR3 length: 15 amino acids. Germline values: CDR1 SGHAT, CDR2 FQDESV (reference sequence). Trimming left V 5 bases short and J 0 bases short, with 10 bases between.

The V call is TRBV2, the J call TRBJ1-1, with D tentatively TRBD1 (6 bases). V was pared by 1 base and J by 6 bases, with 12 bases between. Germline CDR1 and CDR2: SNHLY and FYNNEI. This CDR3 contains 14 residues. The CDR3 is CASSEGARGPEAFF. The DNA for the CDR3 is TGTGCCAGCAGTGAAGGTGCCAGGGGCCCTGAAGCTTTCTTT.

This chain connects TRBV6-6 to TRBJ1-5; 9 nucleotides agree with TRBD1. This CDR3 contains 16 residues. V trimming: 5 bases; J trimming: 4 bases; junction bases outside the gene matches: 9. The germline gives CDR1 MNHNY, CDR2 SVGAGI (reference sequence). CDR3: CASSPLDRGENQPQHF. CDR3 nucleotides: TGTGCCAGCAGTCCCCTGGACAGGGGTGAGAATCAGCCCCAGCATTTT.

The chain links TRBV6-1 to TRBJ1-1, with D maybe TRBD1 (5 bases). Germline V gives CDR1 MNHNS, CDR2 SASEGT. There are 14 residues in the CDR3. V was pared by 4 bases and J by 5 bases, with 14 bases between. CDR3 loop: CASSGVRGDTEAFF. The CDR3 DNA sequence: TGTGCCAGCAGTGGTGTTAGGGGCGATACTGAAGCTTTCTTT.

This chain connects TRBV5-1 to TRBJ2-3, with TRBD2 identical over 9 bases. V shed 4 bases, J shed 4 bases, and the junction held 7 bases outside the gene matches. This CDR3 is built from 15 residues. Per germline, CDR1 SGHRS and CDR2 YFSETQ. CDR3 in amino acids: CASSPGLAYSDTQYF. Here the CDR3 DNA reads TGCGCCAGCAGCCCGGGACTAGCTTATTCAGATACGCAGTATTTT. Full variable domain (outside the CDR3, taken from reference TRBV5-1 and TRBJ2-3): KAGVTQTPRYLIKTRGQQVTLSCSPISGHRSVSWYQQTPGQGLQFLFEYFSETQRNKGNFPGRFSGRQFSNSRSEMNVSTLELGDSALYLCASSPGLAYSDTQYFGPGTRLTVL.

For the CDR3, the DNA is TGTGCCAGCAGTTTAGGACAGCCGAAATCCTACGAGCAGTACTTC. This encodes CASSLGQPKSYEQYF. This chain uses TRBV27 with TRBJ2-7; tentative D call: TRBD1 (6 bases). Trimming cost V 2 bases and J 1 base, with 12 bases left between them. CDR1 is MNHEY, CDR2 SMNVEV, per germline (reference sequence). The CDR3 has 15 residues.

This clone has only a few counts. The genes are TRBV2 and TRBJ1-5; 9 bases are a match to TRBD1. From germline, CDR1 is SNHLY and CDR2 FYNNEI. This CDR3 contains 15 residues. J gave up 3 bases and V 6 bases, and 6 bases lay outside the gene matches. The CDR3 DNA is TGTGCCAGCAGGTTTACAGGGGGCCTCAATCAGCCCCAGCATTTT. As protein: CASRFTGGLNQPQHF.

The chain joins TRBV19 to TRBJ1-2; D gene unclear. The CDR3 contains 14 residues. V lost 3 bases and J 5 bases, leaving 13 bases between the germline ends. The germline V gene has CDR1 LNHDA and CDR2 SQIVND (reference sequence). The CDR3 loop is CASSMGSTGYGYTF. The CDR3 DNA is TGTGCCAGTAGTATGGGCAGCACTGGGTATGGCTACACCTTC.

The chain combines TRBV9 with TRBJ2-7; TRBD1 agrees at 7 bases. V lost 3 bases and J lost 2; bases outside the gene matches: 8. Germline CDR1 SGDLS, CDR2 YYNGEE. The CDR3 covers 15 residues. The CDR3 protein is CASSAGTVLTYEQYF. CDR3 DNA sequence: TGTGCCAGCAGCGCCGGGACAGTCCTGACCTACGAGCAGTACTTC.

This chain connects TRBV5-8 to TRBJ2-5; the D gene is possibly TRBD1 (6 bases). CDR3 length equals 14 residues. Germline CDR1 is SGHTS and CDR2 is YDEGEE. The V and J ends lost 4 bases and 7 bases respectively, with 17 bases between them. The chain's CDR3 is CASSLAGAVTTQYF. CDR3 DNA sequence: TGTGCCAGCAGCCTGGCAGGGGCCGTTACGACCCAGTACTTC.

The rearrangement uses TRBV14 and TRBJ2-3; 7 nucleotides agree with TRBD2. The CDR3 consists of 15 residues. Unmatched junction bases numbered 4, after V lost 1 base and J lost 3 bases. Germline V lookup: CDR1 SGHDN, CDR2 FVKESK. The CDR3 sequence is CASSQGGRMTDTQYF. The CDR3 bases are TGTGCCAGCAGCCAAGGCGGGAGAATGACAGATACGCAGTATTTT.

This clone was observed once. V is TRBV7-6 and J is TRBJ2-7; 11 positions agree with TRBD2. V trimming: 7 bases; J trimming: 5 bases; junction bases outside the gene matches: 13. Germline CDR1 is SGHVS and CDR2 is FNYEAQ. CDR3 length: 16 residues. The CDR3 DNA is TGTGCCAGCACACCCGCTAGCGGGAGGCTTATAAACGAGCAGTACTTC. It is translated as CASTPASGRLINEQYF.

This chain joins TRBV7-9 and TRBJ1-3, with a possible D match to TRBD1 (6 bases). The germline CDR1 and CDR2 sequences are SEHNR and FQNEAQ (reference sequence). V was cut by 5 bases and J by 0 bases, with 11 bases left in between. The CDR3 runs to 15 residues. The CDR3 nucleotides read TGTGCCAGCAGCCTAACAGGGACCTCTGGAAACACCATATATTTT. This sequence encodes CASSLTGTSGNTIYF.

The chain uses TRBV28 and TRBJ2-3; D is ambiguous. Trimming took 4 bases from V and 3 from J, leaving 17 bases between them. The germline gives CDR1 MDHEN, CDR2 SYDVKM. There are 16 residues in the CDR3. The CDR3 loop is CASSSSAAPGTDTQYF. The CDR3 DNA is TGTGCCAGCAGTTCCTCCGCGGCCCCTGGGACAGATACGCAGTATTTT.

The genes are TRBV11-2 and TRBJ2-4; 8 bases agree with TRBD1. Trimming took 3 bases from V and 2 from J; bases not matched to a gene: 6. Germline CDR1 reads SGHAT; CDR2 reads FQNNGV. The length of the CDR3 is 16 residues. The CDR3 reads CASSFRTGYSKNIQYF. CDR3 in DNA: TGTGCCAGCAGCTTCAGGACAGGGTATTCCAAAAACATTCAGTACTTC.

This clone was counted a single time. The chain uses TRBV5-1 and TRBJ2-1, with D possibly matching TRBD2 (6 bases). The CDR3 loop spans 15 amino acids. Trimming took off 4 bases at V and 2 bases at J, with 13 bases between the two ends. CDR1 and CDR2 (germline): SGHRS, YFSETQ. CDR3 in DNA: TGCGCCAGCAGCGCGCGGGATCCCCCCTACAATGAGCAGTTCTTC. This translates into CASSARDPPYNEQFF.

As concerns this clone: At one end the junction does not follow the germline gene, possibly because of a read error. The genes are TRBV6-9 and TRBJ2-6, with 7 bases that match TRBD1. The germline gives CDR1 MNHGY, CDR2 SVAAGI. This CDR3 has 17 amino acids. The CDR3 reads CAGHLGQVSSGANGLTF. The CDR3 coding sequence is TGTGCCGGCCATCTCGGACAGGTGAGCTCTGGGGCCAACGGCCTGACTTTC.

The V and J genes are TRBV6-4 and TRBJ2-5; D gene ambiguous. CDR1 and CDR2 (germline): MRHNA, SNTAGT. The CDR3 has 13 amino acids. V lost 6 bases, J lost 4 bases, and 12 bases lay in between. The CDR3 nucleotides are TGTGCCAGCAGCGTCCTCTCAGGAGAGACCCAGTACTTC. It translates to CASSVLSGETQYF.